A selection of T cell receptor beta chains follows, all from one sample in a study of T-cell memory formation after mild COVID-19. TCRdb reprocessed the 5' RACE reads via MiXCR and lists one record per CDR3 protein. The profile shows fewer than 200,000 distinct CDR3 sequences, over 10% of them singletons. Sequenced input: PBMCs or a T cell subset sorted from them (not recorded which). The receptors come from a man younger than 35 who had mild COVID-19 (a few samples of this study predate the infection). Cell type and time point are not known. Both conserved end residues are part of each CDR3. D genes are given only for firm matches. A clone size is listed for some rows: how often the clone was seen (once, few, many), or a class if it is expanded.

d_call	v_call	j_call	clone_size	cdr3_aa	cdr3_nt
NA	TRBV20-1	TRBJ1-2	NA	CSATQVGYTF	TGCAGTGCTACACAAGTAGGCTACACCTTC
NA	TRBV7-2	TRBJ2-1	NA	CASAQSPDNEQFF	TGTGCCAGCGCCCAGAGCCCGGACAATGAGCAGTTCTTC
NA	TRBV11-2	TRBJ1-3	NA	CASSSRWAGSSGNTIYF	TGTGCCAGCAGCTCCCGCTGGGCGGGCAGCTCTGGAAACACCATATATTTT
NA	TRBV18	TRBJ1-4	NA	CASSPRLAATNEKLFF	TGTGCCAGCTCACCTAGGCTCGCAGCAACTAATGAAAAACTGTTTTTT
NA	TRBV5-4	TRBJ2-3	NA	CASSSPSTAPDTQYF	TGTGCCAGCAGCTCGCCCTCGACTGCCCCCGATACGCAGTATTTT
NA	TRBV2	TRBJ1-5	NA	CASSESSGGSNQPQHF	TGTGCCAGCAGTGAATCCTCTGGCGGTAGCAATCAGCCCCAGCATTTT
TRBD1	TRBV4-1	TRBJ1-2	NA	CASSQERTGHYGYTF	TGCGCCAGCAGCCAAGAAAGGACAGGGCACTATGGCTACACCTTC
TRBD1	TRBV12-3/TRBV12-4	TRBJ2-7	NA	CASRGQGHHEQYF	TGTGCCAGCAGAGGACAGGGGCACCACGAGCAGTACTTC
NA	TRBV5-6	TRBJ1-1	few	CASSLGTALGAFF	TGTGCCAGCAGCCTAGGGACGGCTTTAGGAGCTTTCTTT
NA	TRBV13	TRBJ1-6	few	CASSRGNSPLHF	TGTGCCAGCAGCCGGGGAAATTCACCCCTCCACTTT
NA	TRBV11-2	TRBJ2-1	NA	CASSPGLLIRIEQFF	TGTGCCAGCAGCCCGGGACTTTTGATTCGGATTGAGCAGTTCTTC
NA	TRBV6-5	TRBJ1-5	few	CASRGSGNQPQHF	TGTGCCAGCAGGGGGTCTGGCAATCAGCCCCAGCATTTT
NA	TRBV7-2	TRBJ2-2	NA	CASSLYGGSTGELFF	TGTGCCAGCAGCTTATATGGGGGGTCGACCGGGGAGCTGTTTTTT
TRBD2	TRBV20-1	TRBJ2-3	NA	CSARLAGVASTDTQYF	TGCAGTGCTAGACTAGCGGGGGTTGCTAGCACAGATACGCAGTATTTT
NA	TRBV12-3/TRBV12-4	TRBJ2-1	NA	CASSLGFGVSYNEQFF	TGTGCCAGCAGTTTAGGATTCGGGGTCTCCTACAATGAGCAGTTCTTC
NA	TRBV4-3	TRBJ1-2	NA	CASSQKPDRTYGYTF	TGCGCCAGCAGCCAAAAGCCCGACAGAACCTATGGCTACACCTTC
NA	TRBV18	TRBJ2-7	many	CASSPREQSSSQYF	TGTGCCAGCTCACCGCGTGAGCAGTCGAGCTCGCAGTACTTC
NA	TRBV7-7	TRBJ2-3	NA	CASSTLRGDTQYF	TGTGCTAGCAGCACACTAAGGGGGGATACGCAGTATTTT
NA	TRBV30	TRBJ1-6	NA	CAWTQGGSPLHF	TGTGCCTGGACACAGGGAGGGTCACCCCTCCACTTT
TRBD2	TRBV5-1	TRBJ2-2	NA	CASSAGLAGDTGELFF	TGCGCCAGCAGCGCCGGACTAGCGGGGGACACCGGGGAGCTGTTTTTT
TRBD1	TRBV19	TRBJ1-2	few	CASSLQGEQGYTF	TGTGCCAGTAGTCTCCAGGGGGAGCAGGGCTACACCTTC
TRBD1	TRBV15	TRBJ2-5	NA	CATSRARVGQGALQETQYF	TGTGCCACCAGCAGAGCCCGTGTGGGACAGGGGGCCCTACAAGAGACCCAGTACTTC
NA	TRBV27	TRBJ1-2	few	CASSLSQGSYGYTF	TGTGCCAGCAGTTTATCGCAGGGGTCCTATGGCTACACCTTC
TRBD2	TRBV7-2	TRBJ2-2	few	CASRLAGSTGELFF	TGTGCCAGCAGACTAGCGGGGTCCACCGGGGAGCTGTTTTTT
NA	TRBV29-1	TRBJ1-1	many	CSVSAGWGMNTEAFF	TGCAGCGTAAGCGCTGGGTGGGGGATGAACACTGAAGCTTTCTTT
NA	TRBV4-1	TRBJ2-5	few	CASSQDPRGGETQYF	TGCGCCAGCAGCCAAGATCCCAGAGGAGGAGAGACCCAGTACTTC
NA	TRBV4-1	TRBJ2-1	NA	CASSQEGRAPWPYNEQFF	TGCGCCAGCAGCCAAGAGGGCCGGGCCCCGTGGCCCTACAATGAGCAGTTCTTC
TRBD1	TRBV2	TRBJ1-5	few	CASRGDRGSNQPQHF	TGTGCCAGCAGGGGGGACAGGGGTAGCAATCAGCCCCAGCATTTT
NA	TRBV27	TRBJ1-2	NA	CASSFNSGEGYTF	TGTGCCAGCAGTTTTAACTCGGGGGAAGGCTACACCTTC
NA	TRBV7-2	TRBJ1-2	few	CASTVLGYGYTF	TGTGCCAGTACCGTTTTGGGCTATGGCTACACCTTC
NA	TRBV20-1	TRBJ2-7	NA	CSARDMVVHEQYF	TGCAGTGCTAGGGACATGGTTGTCCACGAGCAGTACTTC
NA	TRBV12-3/TRBV12-4	TRBJ2-3	NA	CASSLGAGKDTQYF	TGTGCCAGCAGTTTAGGTGCGGGGAAAGATACGCAGTATTTT
NA	TRBV18	TRBJ1-2	NA	CASSPGQAGVGGYTF	TGTGCCAGCTCACCAGGCCAGGCCGGGGTTGGCGGCTACACCTTC
NA	TRBV5-1	TRBJ2-1	few	CASSLTGTSYNEQFF	TGCGCCAGCAGCTTGACCGGGACTTCCTACAATGAGCAGTTCTTC
TRBD1	TRBV20-1	TRBJ1-2	NA	CSASTAGTGYGYTF	TGCAGTGCTAGCACGGCCGGGACAGGCTATGGCTACACCTTC
TRBD1	TRBV6-2/TRBV6-3	TRBJ1-1	NA	CASSYSGTGSTEAFF	TGTGCCAGCAGTTACTCGGGGACAGGTTCCACTGAAGCTTTCTTT
NA	TRBV19	TRBJ2-1	few	CASSIDITGEQFF	TGTGCCAGTAGTATAGATATAACGGGGGAGCAGTTCTTC
NA	TRBV6-6	TRBJ2-1	NA	CASSYPENEQFF	TGTGCCAGCAGTTACCCTGAGAATGAGCAGTTCTTC
TRBD1	TRBV29-1	TRBJ2-5	NA	CSVEGGQGAETQYF	TGCAGCGTTGAAGGGGGACAGGGGGCTGAGACCCAGTACTTC
NA	TRBV9	TRBJ2-1	NA	CASSVQIGASSYNEQFF	TGTGCCAGCAGCGTACAAATAGGGGCCAGCTCCTACAATGAGCAGTTCTTC
NA	TRBV6-2/TRBV6-3	TRBJ1-1	NA	CASNRRDTEAFF	TGTGCCAGCAACCGGCGAGACACTGAAGCTTTCTTT
NA	TRBV18	TRBJ2-7	NA	CASSPGLREGLGYSNEQYF	TGTGCCAGCTCACCAGGTCTACGAGAGGGACTCGGATATAGTAACGAGCAGTACTTC
TRBD1	TRBV6-2/TRBV6-3	TRBJ2-1	few	CASSTYRGPYNEQFF	TGTGCCAGCAGTACCTACAGGGGGCCCTACAATGAGCAGTTCTTC
NA	TRBV24-1	TRBJ1-1	few	CATSVAWDTEAFF	TGTGCCACCAGTGTGGCATGGGACACTGAAGCTTTCTTT
NA	TRBV10-1	TRBJ2-2	few	CASSSALVRTITGELFF	TGCGCCAGCAGTTCCGCTCTTGTACGCACAATCACCGGGGAGCTGTTTTTT
NA	TRBV5-1	TRBJ1-1	NA	CASRRFFSMNTEAFF	TGCGCCAGCAGGCGATTCTTCTCCATGAACACTGAAGCTTTCTTT
TRBD1	TRBV5-1	TRBJ2-5	NA	CASSVGQGAVQETQYF	TGCGCCAGCAGCGTGGGACAGGGGGCGGTCCAAGAGACCCAGTACTTC
TRBD2	TRBV2	TRBJ2-3	few	CASRVTSGGLTDTQYF	TGTGCCAGCAGGGTCACTAGCGGGGGTCTCACAGATACGCAGTATTTT
NA	TRBV6-2/TRBV6-3	TRBJ2-5	many	CASSPGEETQYF	TGTGCCAGCTCTCCCGGTGAAGAGACCCAGTACTTC
TRBD1	TRBV12-3/TRBV12-4	TRBJ1-6	many	CASSLGTGRNSPLHF	TGTGCCAGCAGTCTAGGGACAGGGAGGAATTCACCCCTCCACTTT
NA	TRBV14	TRBJ2-2	NA	CASSGRFSSADTGELFF	TGTGCCAGCAGCGGGAGGTTCTCTAGCGCTGACACCGGGGAGCTGTTTTTT
TRBD2	TRBV7-2	TRBJ2-3	many	CASSLGSGGVTDTQYF	TGTGCCAGCAGCTTAGGAAGCGGGGGGGTCACAGATACGCAGTATTTT
NA	TRBV4-1	TRBJ2-3	few	CASSQVPASTDTQYF	TGCGCCAGCAGCCAAGTCCCAGCTAGCACAGATACGCAGTATTTT
NA	TRBV12-3/TRBV12-4	TRBJ1-2	few	CASSLGGVRNYGYTF	TGTGCCAGCAGTTTAGGAGGGGTCAGAAACTATGGCTACACCTTC
NA	TRBV20-1	TRBJ2-1	NA	CSAREDKNEQFF	TGCAGTGCTAGAGAGGACAAAAATGAGCAGTTCTTC
NA	TRBV5-1	TRBJ1-1	NA	CASSLIWGDTEAFF	TGCGCCAGCAGCTTGATTTGGGGGGACACTGAAGCTTTCTTT
NA	TRBV11-2	TRBJ2-5	NA	CASSLIRGKRTQYF	TGTGCCAGCAGCTTAATAAGGGGGAAGAGAACCCAGTACTTC
TRBD1	TRBV5-1	TRBJ1-1	NA	CASSPGQGGTEAFF	TGCGCCAGCAGCCCCGGACAGGGAGGGACTGAAGCTTTCTTT
TRBD1	TRBV6-5	TRBJ1-1	few	CASHRGKNTEAFF	TGTGCCAGTCACAGGGGAAAGAACACTGAAGCTTTCTTT
NA	TRBV27	TRBJ1-2	few	CASSVKEQSYGYTF	TGTGCCAGCAGTGTAAAGGAGCAATCCTATGGCTACACCTTC